These 25 T cell receptor beta chains came from one sample sequenced in a study of early T cells in non-severe SARS-CoV-2 infection. A single record per CDR3 protein comes from TCRdb applying MiXCR to the 5' RACE reads. The repertoire includes tens of thousands of distinct CDR3 sequences, around 13% of them detected once, and approximately 8.5% sits in the top ten. The starting material was whole blood, obtained at baseline. The origin of the receptors is an adult who was a healthcare worker with PCR-confirmed SARS-CoV-2 infection or an uninfected control (not recorded which).

This clonotype was detected a few times. The chain recombines TRBV5-4 with TRBJ2-7; TRBD2 matches at 7 bases. This CDR3 is built from 14 residues. J gave up 4 bases and V 0 bases, and 4 bases lay outside the gene matches. CDR1 SGHNT and CDR2 YYREEE come from the germline V gene (reference sequence). The CDR3 region is CASSLATSVYEQYF. The CDR3, as DNA: TGTGCCAGCAGCTTGGCCACTAGCGTTTACGAGCAGTACTTC.

In this sample, this clonotype turned up many times. V usage is TRBV6-6 and J usage is TRBJ2-7, with D perhaps TRBD2 (6 bases). V lost 6 bases and J lost 0, with 15 bases in between. The length of the CDR3 is 15 residues. From germline, CDR1 is MNHNY and CDR2 SVGAGI (reference sequence). The CDR3 DNA is TGTGCCAGCAGACCCCTTGCGGGGCTCTCCTACGAGCAGTACTTC. Translation: CASRPLAGLSYEQYF.

This sequence joins TRBV12-3 or TRBV12-4 and TRBJ1-4; D not certain. V gave up 6 bases and J gave up 5 bases, with 10 bases separating them. The CDR3 totals 13 residues. The CDR3 bases are TGTGCCAGCAGCCGCGACCTAAATGAAAAACTGTTTTTT. Translating it yields CASSRDLNEKLFF.

This clonotype was observed at least ten times. V gene TRBV14 combines with J gene TRBJ1-1; D possibly corresponds to TRBD1 (5 bases). CDR3 length: 15 amino acids. Trimming cost V 1 base and J 4 bases, with 13 bases left between them. Germline values: CDR1 SGHDN, CDR2 FVKESK. As DNA, the CDR3 is TGTGCCAGCAGCCAAGCAGGGCAGGGTGGCACTGAAGCTTTCTTT. The encoded protein is CASSQAGQGGTEAFF. The entire variable domain, with the rest obtained from reference TRBV14 and TRBJ1-1, is as follows: EAGVTQFPSHSVIEKGQTVTLRCDPISGHDNLYWYRRVMGKEIKFLLHFVKESKQDESGMPNNRFLAERTGGTYSTLKVQPAELEDSGVYFCASSQAGQGGTEAFFGQGTRLTVV.

This chain uses TRBV20-1 with TRBJ2-7, with 9 positions matching TRBD1. Germline loops: CDR1 DFQATT, CDR2 SNEGSKA (reference sequence). The CDR3 length is 13 residues. Trimming at V came to 3 bases and at J to 2 bases, leaving 2 bases not matched to a gene. Here the CDR3 reads CSARRDRAYEQYF. The CDR3 DNA sequence: TGCAGTGCTAGGAGGGACAGGGCCTACGAGCAGTACTTC.

This chain joins TRBV20-1 and TRBJ1-5; D remains ambiguous. The V and J ends lost 3 bases and 6 bases respectively, with 15 bases between them. The germline gives CDR1 DFQATT, CDR2 SNEGSKA (reference sequence). This CDR3 comprises 14 residues. This CDR3 reads CSASGGHAAQPQHF. CDR3 coding DNA: TGCAGTGCTAGTGGAGGGCATGCGGCTCAGCCCCAGCATTTT.

This clonotype was observed a few times. The chain uses TRBV24-1 and TRBJ1-2; TRBD1 is a possible D gene (5 bases). The germline V gene has CDR1 KGHDR and CDR2 SFDVKD. V was cut by 7 bases and J by 2 bases, with 7 bases left in between. The CDR3 totals 12 residues. The CDR3 sequence is CATRGANYGYTF. The CDR3 coding sequence is TGTGCCACCAGAGGGGCGAACTATGGCTACACCTTC.

This clonotype has at least ten counts. The V and J genes are TRBV6-6 and TRBJ1-3; D is unclear. The length of the CDR3 is 15 residues. The germline V gene has CDR1 MNHNY and CDR2 SVGAGI (reference sequence). Trimming removed 4 bases from V and 0 bases from J, with 10 bases in between. Here the CDR3 DNA reads TGTGCCAGCAGTTTTGCACCAACCTCTGGAAACACCATATATTTT. Its translation is CASSFAPTSGNTIYF.

This clonotype appeared many times. The rearrangement joins TRBV19 to TRBJ2-7; the match to TRBD1 covers 9 bases. J was trimmed by 6 bases and V by 4 bases; bases with no gene match: 7. The CDR3 length is 14 residues. Germline-derived CDR1 and CDR2 are LNHDA and SQIVND (reference sequence). This CDR3 is CASSTDRGGREQYF. DNA for the CDR3: TGTGCCAGTAGTACGGACAGGGGAGGTCGCGAGCAGTACTTC.

The table lists this clonotype with a few counts. V usage is TRBV11-3 and J usage is TRBJ1-2, with 7 bases identical to TRBD1. CDR3 length: 15 amino acids. V gave up 2 bases and J gave up 4 bases; unmatched junction bases: 7. In germline, CDR1 is SGHNT, CDR2 YENEEA. CDR3 sequence reads: CASSLKAGTAYGYTF. The CDR3 DNA sequence: TGTGCCAGCAGCTTAAAGGCCGGGACAGCCTATGGCTACACCTTC.

V and J are TRBV20-1 and TRBJ2-7; 9 positions match TRBD2. Germline CDR1 and CDR2: DFQATT and SNEGSKA (reference sequence). The trim removed 0 bases at V and 2 bases at J, leaving 5 bases unmatched. This CDR3 is 15 amino acids long. The CDR3: CSARDLAGFAYEQYF. The CDR3 DNA sequence: TGCAGTGCTAGAGATCTAGCGGGATTTGCCTACGAGCAGTACTTC.

Only a few counts were recorded for this clonotype. The chain is built from TRBV7-9 and TRBJ1-2; TRBD1 is a possible D gene (6 bases). The germline V gene has CDR1 SEHNR and CDR2 FQNEAQ (reference sequence). This CDR3 region has 14 residues. Trimming took 1 base from V and 8 from J, leaving 14 bases between them. CDR3 bases: TGTGCCAGCAGCTTAGGTACAGGGCAGGGAGGCTACACCTTC. This encodes CASSLGTGQGGYTF.

The genes are TRBV4-2 and TRBJ2-4; D might be TRBD1 (5 bases). Trimming stripped 4 bases from V and 0 bases from J, with 16 bases between. The CDR3 totals 17 residues. Germline CDR1 LGHNA, CDR2 YNFKEQ. The CDR3 DNA sequence: TGTGCCAGCAGCCTTATTACAGGTGCAATAGCCAAAAACATTCAGTACTTC. Protein: CASSLITGAIAKNIQYF.

V is TRBV5-6 and J is TRBJ2-1, with 8 bases identical to TRBD2. In germline, CDR1 is SGHDT, CDR2 YYEEEE. This CDR3 has 16 residues. With 4 bases clipped from V and 2 bases from J, the junction kept 8 bases outside the gene matches. CDR3 coding DNA: TGTGCCAGCAGCGCTGAGGCAGCGGGAGCCTACAATGAGCAGTTCTTC. It codes for CASSAEAAGAYNEQFF.

The rearrangement links TRBV30 to TRBJ1-5; 8 nucleotides match TRBD1. V dropped 5 bases and J dropped 5; count of bases not matched to a gene: 8. Germline V CDR1 and CDR2: GTSNPN, SVGIG (reference sequence). This CDR3 has 14 residues. Written as DNA, the CDR3 is TGTGCCTGGGGCCGAGGACAGGGTTATCAGCCCCAGCATTTT. This sequence encodes CAWGRGQGYQPQHF.

This clonotype was recorded many times. The rearrangement uses TRBV5-5 and TRBJ1-1, with unresolved D. Germline values: CDR1 SGHKS, CDR2 YYEKEE (reference sequence). The V end lost 4 bases, the J end lost 3 bases, and 13 bases lay between the germline ends. CDR3 size: 14 residues. CDR3 residues: CASSPLGRDTEAFF. CDR3 DNA: TGTGCCAGCAGCCCCTTGGGCCGAGACACTGAAGCTTTCTTT.

This clonotype was recorded at least ten times. The rearrangement uses TRBV21-1 and TRBJ1-2. TRBV21-1 is termed a pseudogene. There are 14 residues in the CDR3. CDR3 sequence: CASSKGEGAGGYTF. Here the CDR3 DNA reads TGTGCCAGCAGCAAAGGGGAGGGCGCCGGTGGCTACACCTTC.

This clonotype was found many times. This chain joins TRBV19 and TRBJ1-4; D is unclear. Germline V lookup: CDR1 LNHDA, CDR2 SQIVND (reference sequence). V lost 7 bases and J 8 bases, leaving 17 bases between the germline ends. The CDR3 runs 14 residues. The chain's CDR3 is CASKSPVPREKLFF. The CDR3 DNA reads as TGTGCCAGTAAGAGCCCGGTACCGCGAGAAAAACTGTTTTTT.

There are many counts of this clonotype. This chain links TRBV6-6 with TRBJ2-7; D unresolved. The CDR3 contains 11 residues. Germline V CDR1 and CDR2: MNHNY, SVGAGI (reference sequence). The V gene lost 4 bases and the J gene lost 9 bases, with 10 bases spanning the gap. CDR3 residues: CASSSGQTQYF. The DNA for the CDR3 is TGTGCCAGCAGTTCCGGCCAGACGCAGTACTTC.

Many counts were recorded for this clonotype. The gene calls are TRBV4-1 and TRBJ1-1; D is ambiguous. V shed 2 bases and J shed 5 bases, with 12 bases lying between them. The CDR3 consists of 14 residues. Germline CDR1 MGHRA, CDR2 YSYEKL. CDR3 DNA: TGCGCCAGCAGCCAACCCAGGCGTCTAACTGAAGCTTTCTTT. Translated, it gives CASSQPRRLTEAFF.

The chain links TRBV5-1 to TRBJ2-7; maybe TRBD2 (6 bases). The ends were cut back, 0 bases at V and 6 bases at J, with 13 bases in the middle. This CDR3 has 14 amino acids. Germline CDR1 reads SGHRS; CDR2 reads YFSETQ. The CDR3 loop reads CASSLVIAAREQYF. CDR3 sequence (DNA): TGCGCCAGCAGCTTGGTGATAGCGGCGCGCGAGCAGTACTTC.

This clonotype was counted a few times. This chain uses TRBV7-8 with TRBJ2-7; TRBD1 aligns across 11 bases. Germline V gene sequence: CDR1 SGHVS, CDR2 FQNEAQ. V shed 5 bases, J shed 6 bases, and the junction held 6 bases outside the gene matches. CDR3 length: 14 amino acids. The CDR3 loop reads CASSPRDRGSEQYF. The CDR3, as DNA: TGTGCCAGCAGCCCCCGGGACAGGGGGAGCGAGCAGTACTTC.

This clonotype has at least ten counts. CDR3 bases: TGTGCCAGCAGCTTAACTGGGAACACCGGGGAGCTGTTTTTT. The encoded protein is CASSLTGNTGELFF. The gene calls are TRBV7-3 and TRBJ2-2; D not certain. Trimming took off 0 bases at V and 1 base at J, with 3 bases between the two ends. Germline lookup yields CDR1 SGHTA and CDR2 FQGTGA. CDR3 size: 14 residues.

The genes are TRBV6-6 and TRBJ1-1; D gene unclear. Germline-derived CDR1 and CDR2 are MNHNY and SVGAGI (reference sequence). V was trimmed by 0 bases and J by 1 base, leaving 12 bases between them. The CDR3 totals 16 residues. CDR3 DNA: TGTGCCAGCAGTTACTCAAAATCGCCGGGGAACACTGAAGCTTTCTTT. Encoded protein: CASSYSKSPGNTEAFF.

The chain uses TRBV4-3 and TRBJ2-7; 11 nucleotides match TRBD1. This CDR3 is built from 14 residues. Losses at the gene ends were 0 bases for V and 6 bases for J; bases not matched to a gene: 1. Germline assignment: CDR1 LGHNA and CDR2 YSLEER. The CDR3 nucleotides read TGCGCCAGCAGCCAAGAGGGGACAGGGGGCGAGCAGTACTTC. Translated: CASSQEGTGGEQYF.